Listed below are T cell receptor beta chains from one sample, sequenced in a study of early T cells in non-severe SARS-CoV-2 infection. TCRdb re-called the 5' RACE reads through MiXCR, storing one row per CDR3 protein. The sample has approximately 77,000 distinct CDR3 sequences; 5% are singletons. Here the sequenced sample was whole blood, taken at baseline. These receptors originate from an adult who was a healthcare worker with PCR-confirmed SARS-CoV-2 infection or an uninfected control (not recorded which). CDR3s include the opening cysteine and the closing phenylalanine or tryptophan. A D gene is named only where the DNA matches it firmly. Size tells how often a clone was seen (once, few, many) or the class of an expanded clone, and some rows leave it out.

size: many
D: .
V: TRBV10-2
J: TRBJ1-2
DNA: TGCGCCAGCAGTGAGTCCCCGGGGAAAAATGGCTACACCTTC
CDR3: CASSESPGKNGYTF

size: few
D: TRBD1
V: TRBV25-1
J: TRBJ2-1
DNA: TGTGCCAGCAGGGGCAGGGGGACCTACAATGAGCAGTTCTTC
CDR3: CASRGRGTYNEQFF

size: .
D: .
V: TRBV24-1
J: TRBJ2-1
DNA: TGTGCCACCAGTGATTCCGGCCGGCAGAGCTACAATGAGCAGTTCTTC
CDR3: CATSDSGRQSYNEQFF

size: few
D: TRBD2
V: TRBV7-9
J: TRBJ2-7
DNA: TGTGCCAGCAGCTTAGATGGGTTTAGCGGGAGGGCCAGCAACGAGCAGTACTTC
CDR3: CASSLDGFSGRASNEQYF

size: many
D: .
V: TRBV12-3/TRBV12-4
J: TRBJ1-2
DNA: TGTGCCAGCAGTTCGGACGGATTTAACTATGGCTACACCTTC
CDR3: CASSSDGFNYGYTF

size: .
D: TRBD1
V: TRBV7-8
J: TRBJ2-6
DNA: TGTGCCAGCAGCCTCGGACAGGTTAACTCTGGGGCCAACGTCCTGACTTTC
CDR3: CASSLGQVNSGANVLTF

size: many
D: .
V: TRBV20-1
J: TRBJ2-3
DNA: TGCAGTGCTAGAGATGCCGGGACTGCCAGAGATACGCAGTATTTT
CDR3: CSARDAGTARDTQYF

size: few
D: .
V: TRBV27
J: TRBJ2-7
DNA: TGTGCCAGCAGTTCCCCGGGACACAGGTACGAGCAGTACTTC
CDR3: CASSSPGHRYEQYF

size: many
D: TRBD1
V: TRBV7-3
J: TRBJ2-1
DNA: TGTGCCAGCAGCTTAACACAGGGGGCAGGGAATGAGCAGTTCTTC
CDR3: CASSLTQGAGNEQFF

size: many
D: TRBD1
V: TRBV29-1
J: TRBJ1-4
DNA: TGCAGCGTCGCACCGGGACAGAACTATAATGAAAAACTGTTTTTT
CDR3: CSVAPGQNYNEKLFF

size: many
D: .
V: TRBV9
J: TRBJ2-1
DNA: TGTGCCAGCAGCGTAGATAGCAATGAGCAGTTCTTC
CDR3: CASSVDSNEQFF

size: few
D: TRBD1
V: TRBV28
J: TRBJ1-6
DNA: TGTGCCAGCAGTTCCCCTGACAGGGGGCTTTCACCCCTCCACTTT
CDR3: CASSSPDRGLSPLHF

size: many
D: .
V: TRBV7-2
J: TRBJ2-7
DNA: TGTGCCAGCAGCCTACCCCAACGGGGTACCTACGAGCAGTACTTC
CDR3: CASSLPQRGTYEQYF

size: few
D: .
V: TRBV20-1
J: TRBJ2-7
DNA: TGCAGTGCTAGACCCCGCCCCGGAGAGGGGAACTTCTACGAGCAGTACTTC
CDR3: CSARPRPGEGNFYEQYF

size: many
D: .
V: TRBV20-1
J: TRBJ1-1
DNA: TGCAGTGCTAGGGTCTCAACTGAAGCTTTCTTT
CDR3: CSARVSTEAFF

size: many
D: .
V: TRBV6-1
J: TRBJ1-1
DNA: TGTGCCAGCAGTGAATCGTGGGCGGGGAGTACTGAAGCTTTCTTT
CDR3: CASSESWAGSTEAFF

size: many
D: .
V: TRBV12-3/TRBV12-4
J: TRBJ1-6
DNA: TGTGCCAGCAGTTTAATCTCCCCGGGATCACCCCTCCACTTT
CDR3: CASSLISPGSPLHF

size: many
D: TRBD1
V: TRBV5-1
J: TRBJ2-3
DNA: TGCGCCAGCAGCTCCGGGGACAGGGGACTCACAGATACGCAGTATTTT
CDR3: CASSSGDRGLTDTQYF

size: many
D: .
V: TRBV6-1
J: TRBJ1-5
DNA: TGTGCCAGCAGCAACCGGGACAATCAGCCCCAGCATTTT
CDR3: CASSNRDNQPQHF

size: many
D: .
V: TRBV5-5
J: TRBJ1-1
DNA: TGTGCCAGCAGCTTGGCGGGTCCGGAAGCTTTCTTT
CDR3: CASSLAGPEAFF

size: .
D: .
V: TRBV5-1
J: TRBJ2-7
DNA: TGCGCCAGCACCGGGGAAGGGGACGAGCAGTACTTC
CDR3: CASTGEGDEQYF

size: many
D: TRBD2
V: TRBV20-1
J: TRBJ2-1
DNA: TGCAGTGCTAGCCGGCGGGAGCAGCCCGGGTACAATGAGCAGTTCTTC
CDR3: CSASRREQPGYNEQFF

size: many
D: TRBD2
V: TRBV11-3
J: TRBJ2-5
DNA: TGTGCCAGCAGCTTATCGGCGGGAGGTCAAGAGACCCAGTACTTC
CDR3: CASSLSAGGQETQYF

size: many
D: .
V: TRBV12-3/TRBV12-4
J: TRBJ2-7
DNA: TGTGCCAGCAGTTCGGGACAACCGTACGAGCAGTACTTC
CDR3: CASSSGQPYEQYF

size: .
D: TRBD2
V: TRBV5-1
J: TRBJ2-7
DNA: TGCGCCAGCAGCCGGGGACTAGCGGGAGATTCCTACGAGCAGTACTTC
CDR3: CASSRGLAGDSYEQYF

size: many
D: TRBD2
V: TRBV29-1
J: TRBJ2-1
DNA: TGCAGCGGCTGGGGACTAGCGGGAGTATCTGAGCAGTTCTTC
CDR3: CSGWGLAGVSEQFF

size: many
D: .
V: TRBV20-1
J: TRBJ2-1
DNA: TGCAGTGCTAGAGATCCGACCCCTGGGCGGATTTACTACAATGAGCAGTTCTTC
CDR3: CSARDPTPGRIYYNEQFF

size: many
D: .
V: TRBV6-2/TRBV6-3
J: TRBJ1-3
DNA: TGTGCCAGCAGTTACTCGGGAAGGGCCGGGACTGGAAACACCATATATTTT
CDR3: CASSYSGRAGTGNTIYF

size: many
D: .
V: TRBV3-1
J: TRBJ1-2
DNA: TGTGCCAGCAGCCAAGGATACACAGGTGGTGGCTACACCTTC
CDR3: CASSQGYTGGGYTF

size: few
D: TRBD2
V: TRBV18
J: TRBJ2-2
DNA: TGTGCCAGCTCAACTGCGGGGGTTTTGAACACCGGGGAGCTGTTTTTT
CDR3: CASSTAGVLNTGELFF

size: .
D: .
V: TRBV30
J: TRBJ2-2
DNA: TGTGCCTGGGGCGGGGACTTTAACACCGGGGAGCTGTTTTTT
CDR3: CAWGGDFNTGELFF

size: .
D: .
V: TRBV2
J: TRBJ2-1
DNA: TGTGCCAGCACGGGGGAACCCGTCGGTGAGCAGTTCTTC
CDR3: CASTGEPVGEQFF

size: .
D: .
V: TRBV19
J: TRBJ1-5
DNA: TGTGCCAGTAGTCCCCGGACAACCGCGGGGGGCAGAAATCAGCCCCAGCATTTT
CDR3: CASSPRTTAGGRNQPQHF

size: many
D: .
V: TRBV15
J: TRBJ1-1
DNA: TGTGCCACCAGCCGGGACGGGGTCAACACTGAAGCTTTCTTT
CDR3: CATSRDGVNTEAFF

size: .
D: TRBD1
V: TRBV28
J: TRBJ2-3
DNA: TGTGCCAGCAGCCGGGGACGGGACAGGGGATACACAGATACGCAGTATTTT
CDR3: CASSRGRDRGYTDTQYF

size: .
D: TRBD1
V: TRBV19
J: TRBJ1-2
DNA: TGTGCCAGTAGTATCGGGACAGACTATGGCTACACCTTC
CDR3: CASSIGTDYGYTF